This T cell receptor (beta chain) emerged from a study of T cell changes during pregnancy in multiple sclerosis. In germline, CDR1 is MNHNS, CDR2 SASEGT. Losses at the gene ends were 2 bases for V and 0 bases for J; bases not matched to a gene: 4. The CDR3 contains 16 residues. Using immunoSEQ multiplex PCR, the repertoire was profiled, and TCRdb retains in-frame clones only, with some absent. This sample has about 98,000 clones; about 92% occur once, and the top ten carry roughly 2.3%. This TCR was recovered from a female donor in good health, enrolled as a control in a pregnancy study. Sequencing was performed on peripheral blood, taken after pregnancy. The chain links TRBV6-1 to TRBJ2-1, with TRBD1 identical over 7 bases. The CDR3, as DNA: TGTGCCAGCAGTGAAATAGGGACAGCCTCCTACAATGAGCAGTTCTTC. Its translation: CASSEIGTASYNEQFF.